This TCR beta chain was captured in a study of blood T cells in healthy people across ages (dated by TCRdb to the mid-2010s). About the study as a whole: In model experiments, roughly one uniquely barcoded TCR beta cDNA molecule per two T cells was captured by template switching. Donors of different ages were randomly distributed across sequencing lanes to avoid experimental bias. Age-related changes in TCR beta repertoire diversity were measured in the study by deep sequencing normalized with unique cDNA molecular identifiers. Four age groups were formed from the donors: young (average approximately 16 years), middle-aged (less than 40), aged (more than 55) and long-lived (about 80). The study analyzed two additional independent replicas of 1 million unique cDNA reads from the same blood draw for two donors, one aged 18 to 29 and one aged 80 or older. Points the paper makes about the study in general: Estimates of total diversity based on one million sequenced T cells were regarded as lower bounds and as underestimates. Compared with the aged group, more naive CD4+ T cells, fewer expanded clones and increased TCR diversity were shown by the long-lived group, suggesting age selection. Because the CMV infection status of the donors was unknown, age-related changes in expanded clonotypes may potentially have been confounded. Observed TCR beta diversity per million T cells fell roughly linearly with age, and a significant reduction was already apparent by age around 40. Observed TCR beta diversity correlated strongly with the percentage of naive T cells measured by flow cytometry. Conclusive comparison of naive and antigen-experienced compartments was prevented by the profiling of bulk unsorted PBMCs.

The CDR3 measures 15 amino acids from cysteine to phenylalanine. Only the CDR3 portion is preserved as DNA: 45 bases, with reading frame beginning at the first base. The germline V gene gives CDR1 as SNHLY and CDR2 as FYNNEI. Clipping removes 6 bases from V and 6 bases from J, with 7 as the unmatched junction base count. Regarding this clonotype: The antigen it recognizes is unknown. Base-call qualities are not available, and no considerably larger clone is one nucleotide away.

Systemically healthy Caucasian individuals from Russia, roughly 40 in total and aged about 6 to 100 years, were included as donors. About 9.8 milliliters of peripheral blood were drawn from each donor into EDTA-treated Vacutainer tubes. Ficoll-Paque density-gradient centrifugation was used to isolate PBMCs, with at least 6.5 million per sample. Trizol reagent was used to extract total RNA from PBMCs, with at least 6 micrograms per sample. For every donor, an aliquot of PBMCs went through flow cytometry to measure the percentages of naive CD45RAhigh/CD27high T cells. The library was obtained by 5' RACE. The sample was run on an Illumina HiSeq 2500. A second about 7 to 11 cycle PCR used a sample-barcoded 5' primer and a J-beta primer mix. Each TCR beta cDNA molecule received a unique molecular identifier from a template-switch 5' adaptor carrying 12 random nucleotides. Each sample yielded at least 3 million CDR3-containing paired-end reads. The Mint cDNA synthesis kit, primed by a TRBC-specific oligonucleotide, was used to synthesize first-strand cDNA from all RNA. Following uracil-DNA glycosylase treatment, all cDNA underwent a first 18-cycle PCR with the universal primers M1SS and BC2_uni_R. Regarding the original processing steps: Normalization of each sample was performed by random selection of 1 million high-quality reads, each carrying a distinct molecular identifier. Reads with shared molecular identifiers were discarded instead of being binned into consensus sequences. MiTCR, run with a Q25 quality threshold and the strictest error-elimination algorithm, handled CDR3 identification, clonotype clustering and error correction. A nonparametric unseen species model using Euler transformation provided a lower-bound estimate of total TCR beta diversity. The public reads were run again by TCRdb, first through fastp at Q25 and then through MiXCR, and only productive beta chains were kept. Rows merge per CDR3 protein into single entries with the most common DNA and genes. TCRdb, not the authors, supplied the V and J calls. This sample holds about 1.1 million distinct CDR3 sequences; about two fifths were observed only once. The ten largest clones represent about 12% of the sample.

This receptor was identified in a man aged 18 to 30 in good health. Recombination linked TRBV2 to TRBJ1-6; 8 central bases correspond to TRBD1. Input material: blood. At the DNA level, the sequence is TGTGCCAGCAGCGAACAGGGACAGGTTAATTCACCCCTCCACTTT. Translated, this is CASSEQGQVNSPLHF.